A single sample is the source of the 20 T cell receptor beta chains below, sequenced in a study of T-cell reconstitution after alpha-beta-depleted transplantation in children. Molecular barcoding with unique molecular identifiers was used for the TCRbeta library. TCRdb reprocessed the PCR reads via MiXCR and lists one record per CDR3 protein. The sample records around 450,000 distinct CDR3 sequences, 10% to 13% being singletons. Sequencing was performed on PBMCs, taken before TCRalphabeta/CD19-depleted stem cell transplant. The receptors were gathered from a child aged 2 to 10 with inherited bone marrow failure, due to receive a stem cell transplant.

The table lists this clonotype with many counts. The rearrangement joins TRBV10-3 to TRBJ2-5; 16 positions agree with TRBD2. CDR1 and CDR2 from the germline V gene are ENHRY and SYGVKD. CDR3 length equals 18 residues. V trimming: 3 bases; J trimming: 5 bases; junction bases outside the gene matches: 9. Written as DNA, the CDR3 is TGTGCCATCAGTGACCCCGGGACTAGCGGGAGGGAAACGGAGACCCAGTACTTC. Its translation is CAISDPGTSGRETETQYF.

This clonotype has ten or more counts. The V and J genes are TRBV7-8 and TRBJ2-3; no reliable D call. Germline loops: CDR1 SGHVS, CDR2 FQNEAQ. The length of the CDR3 is 16 residues. Trimming removed 2 bases from V and 2 bases from J, with 14 bases in between. The CDR3 here is CASSLSGPLSTDTQYF. CDR3 sequence (DNA): TGTGCCAGCAGCTTATCTGGGCCCCTTTCCACAGATACGCAGTATTTT.

V is TRBV20-1 and J is TRBJ1-2, with TRBD1 as a possible D gene (5 bases). Germline CDR1 is DFQATT and CDR2 is SNEGSKA (reference sequence). The CDR3 runs 10 residues. Here the CDR3 reads CRGGDYGYTF. The CDR3 DNA follows: TGCAGGGGGGGGGACTATGGCTACACCTTC.

This clonotype was seen at least ten times. The genes are TRBV7-9 and TRBJ2-2; D might be TRBD1 or TRBD2, each matching 7 bases. CDR1 and CDR2 (germline): SEHNR, FQNEAQ (reference sequence). CDR3 size: 13 residues. The V gene lost 5 bases and the J gene lost 10 bases, with 14 bases spanning the gap. CDR3 residues: CASSLPGGEELFF. In DNA, the CDR3 is TGTGCCAGCAGCCTCCCAGGGGGGGAGGAGCTGTTTTTT.

The V and J genes are TRBV20-1 and TRBJ2-7; 12 bases align to TRBD2. The germline gives CDR1 DFQATT, CDR2 SNEGSKA (reference sequence). J was trimmed by 6 bases and V by 6 bases; bases with no gene match: 6. The length of the CDR3 is 13 residues. The CDR3 spells CSAKTSGGVEQYF. DNA of the CDR3: TGCAGTGCGAAGACTAGCGGGGGCGTCGAGCAGTACTTC.

This sequence joins TRBV20-1 and TRBJ1-1; D not resolved. CDR3 size: 13 residues. Germline V lookup: CDR1 DFQATT, CDR2 SNEGSKA (reference sequence). The V gene lost 1 base and the J gene lost 3 bases, with 9 bases spanning the gap. CDR3 sequence: CSARGAVYTEAFF. CDR3 coding DNA: TGCAGTGCTAGAGGGGCGGTGTACACTGAAGCTTTCTTT.

This clonotype was detected ten times or more. The V gene is TRBV6-1, the J gene TRBJ2-6, with 10 bases aligning to TRBD1. The CDR3 runs 17 residues. The germline V gene has CDR1 MNHNS and CDR2 SASEGT. J gave up 4 bases and V 5 bases, and 8 bases lay outside the gene matches. The CDR3 sequence: CASSPPGTGAGANVLTF. The CDR3, as DNA: TGTGCCAGCAGTCCACCCGGGACAGGGGCCGGGGCCAACGTCCTGACTTTC.

In its sample, this clonotype was seen many times. The chain uses TRBV3-1 and TRBJ2-2, with D possibly matching TRBD1 (5 bases). The V gene's germline CDR1 is LGHDT and CDR2 YNNKEL (reference sequence). There are 16 residues in the CDR3. The ends were cut back, 2 bases at V and 0 bases at J, with 10 bases in the middle. The CDR3 loop reads CASSQTTDSNTGELFF. The CDR3 nucleotides read TGTGCCAGCAGCCAAACGACAGATTCGAACACCGGGGAGCTGTTTTTT.

This clonotype was counted ten times or more. The chain combines TRBV28 with TRBJ2-7; 11 bases are a match to TRBD1. V was clipped by 7 bases and J by 2 bases; unmatched bases: 4. The CDR3 contains 14 residues. In germline, CDR1 is MDHEN, CDR2 SYDVKM. CDR3: CASKEDRGPYEQYF. Written as DNA, the CDR3 is TGTGCCAGCAAGGAGGACAGGGGGCCCTACGAGCAGTACTTC. Complete variable domain (other parts from reference TRBV28 and TRBJ2-7): DVKVTQSSRYLVKRTGEKVFLECVQDMDHENMFWYRQDPGLGLRLIYFSYDVKMKEKGDIPEGYSVSREKKERFSLILESASTNQTSMYLCASKEDRGPYEQYFGPGTRLTVT.

Details on this clonotype: This may be a read error: a much more frequent sequence differs by one nucleotide. The chain has TRBV10-3 and TRBJ1-2; D is unresolved. The ends were cut back, 6 bases at V and 6 bases at J, with 11 bases in the middle. The V gene's germline CDR1 is ENHRY and CDR2 SYGVKD. The length of the CDR3 is 12 residues. The DNA for the CDR3 is TGTGCCATCAGCAGTCAAGAAGATGGCTACACCTTC. It is translated as CAISSQEDGYTF.

This clonotype appeared many times. The chain recombines TRBV27 with TRBJ2-1; 7 nucleotides align to TRBD1. The CDR3 is made up of 15 amino acids. Germline CDR1 MNHEY, CDR2 SMNVEV (reference sequence). J gave up 9 bases and V 11 bases, and 19 bases lay outside the gene matches. CDR3 amino acids: CASSEGALLLGEQFF. As DNA, the CDR3 is TGTGCCTCCAGTGAGGGGGCTTTGCTCTTGGGTGAGCAGTTCTTC.

CDR3 loop: CASSVEPSVYNEQFF. For the CDR3, the DNA is TGTGCCAGCAGCGTAGAACCTAGCGTCTACAATGAGCAGTTCTTC. The chain recombines TRBV9 with TRBJ2-1, with TRBD2 as a possible D gene (6 bases). Trimming removed 0 bases from V and 3 bases from J, with 10 bases in between. Germline V gene lookup returns CDR1 SGDLS and CDR2 YYNGEE. The CDR3 sequence is 15 residues long.

The J gene is TRBJ2-5, the V gene TRBV5-4, with 9 bases identical to TRBD2. The CDR3 loop spans 17 amino acids. After removal of 4 bases from V and 5 bases from J, the junction contained 15 bases not matched to a gene. Germline-derived CDR1 and CDR2 are SGHNT and YYREEE (reference sequence). As DNA, the CDR3 is TGTGCCAGCAGCCGACGAGCGGGAGGCGCCACTGGGGAGACCCAGTACTTC. It specifies CASSRRAGGATGETQYF.

This clonotype was recorded many times. The chain recombines TRBV10-3 with TRBJ2-5, with TRBD2 matching over 7 bases. The CDR3 length is 11 residues. CDR1 is ENHRY, CDR2 SYGVKD, per germline. V gave up 6 bases and J gave up 5 bases; unmatched junction bases: 0. The CDR3 DNA is TGTGCCATCAGCGGGGGGGAGACCCAGTACTTC. Its translation: CAISGGETQYF.

The CDR3 nucleotides are TGCGCCAGCAGTGACCAGGGCTCCTACAATGAGCAGTTCTTC. Translation: CASSDQGSYNEQFF. The V gene is TRBV10-1, the J gene TRBJ2-1; maybe TRBD1 (5 bases). V lost 3 bases to trimming and J lost 0 bases, with 6 bases between them. The CDR3 contains 14 residues. Per the germline V gene, CDR1 is WNHNN and CDR2 is SYGVQD (reference sequence).

This clonotype has ten or more counts. This chain connects TRBV20-1 to TRBJ2-3; D may correspond to TRBD1 or TRBD2 (5 bases each). The CDR3 is 14 residues long. V lost 0 bases and J lost 2, with 9 bases in between. Germline V lookup: CDR1 DFQATT, CDR2 SNEGSKA (reference sequence). The CDR3 here is CSARDVGVTDTQYF. In DNA form, the CDR3 reads TGCAGTGCTAGAGATGTGGGGGTCACAGATACGCAGTATTTT.

About this clonotype itself: With a much larger clone just one base away, this may be a read error. The J gene is TRBJ2-2, the V gene TRBV25-1; D is perhaps TRBD2 (5 bases). V was pared by 1 base and J by 4 bases, with 13 bases between. The CDR3 loop spans 16 amino acids. Germline values: CDR1 MGHDK, CDR2 SYGVNS. CDR3 residues: CASSELREFSTGELFF. Here the CDR3 DNA reads TGTGCCAGCAGTGAATTAAGGGAGTTTAGCACCGGGGAGCTGTTTTTT. Using reference TRBV25-1 and TRBJ2-2 for the parts outside the CDR3, the full variable domain is EADIYQTPRYLVIGTGKKITLECSQTMGHDKMYWYQQDPGMELHLIHYSYGVNSTEKGDLSSESTVSRIRTEHFPLTLESARPSHTSQYLCASSELREFSTGELFFGEGSRLTVL.

This clonotype was detected ten times or more. The chain combines TRBV6-1 with TRBJ2-3; D remains ambiguous. The germline gives CDR1 MNHNS, CDR2 SASEGT. Trimming left V 4 bases short and J 5 bases short, with 7 bases between. The CDR3 covers 12 residues. The CDR3 loop is CASSVTVDTQYF. The CDR3 bases are TGTGCCAGCAGTGTTACGGTAGATACGCAGTATTTT.

This clonotype was recorded at least ten times. Without the conserved terminal phenylalanine or tryptophan, this CDR3 likely stems from a read error. The genes are TRBV10-3 and TRBJ2-1; D gene ambiguous. CDR3 length equals 11 residues. Germline V gene lookup returns CDR1 ENHRY and CDR2 SYGVKD. The ends were cut back, 10 bases at V and 8 bases at J, with 12 bases in the middle. The CDR3 reads CATLTGHEQFL. DNA for the CDR3: TGTGCCACCCTGACTGGCCATGAGCAGTTCTTG.

This clonotype appeared many times. At one end the junction does not follow the germline gene, possibly because of a read error. V usage is TRBV5-1 and J usage is TRBJ1-5; 8 bases line up with TRBD1. There are 16 residues in the CDR3. The germline CDR1 and CDR2 sequences are SGHRS and YFSETQ. The CDR3 nucleotides read TGCGCCAGCAGTTGGGGCTCCCCAGGGGGCAATGAGCCCCAGCATTTT. Its translation: CASSWGSPGGNEPQHF.